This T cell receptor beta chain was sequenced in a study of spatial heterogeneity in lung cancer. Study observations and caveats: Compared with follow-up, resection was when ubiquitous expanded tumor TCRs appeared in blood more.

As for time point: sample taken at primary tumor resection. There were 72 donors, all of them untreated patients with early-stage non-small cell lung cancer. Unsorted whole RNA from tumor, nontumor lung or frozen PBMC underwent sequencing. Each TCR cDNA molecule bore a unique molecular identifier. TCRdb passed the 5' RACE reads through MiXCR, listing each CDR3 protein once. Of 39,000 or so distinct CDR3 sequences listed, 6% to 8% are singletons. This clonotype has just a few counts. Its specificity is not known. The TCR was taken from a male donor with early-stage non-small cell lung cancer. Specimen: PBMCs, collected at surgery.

The CDR3 protein is CSARDRQAFDYEQYF. CDR3 nucleotides: TGCAGTGCTAGAGATCGCCAAGCCTTCGACTACGAGCAGTACTTC. The chain uses TRBV20-1 and TRBJ2-7; D is ambiguous. Germline V CDR1 and CDR2: DFQATT, SNEGSKA (reference sequence). Deletions cut 0 bases from V and 3 bases from J, with 15 bases between. CDR3 size: 15 residues.